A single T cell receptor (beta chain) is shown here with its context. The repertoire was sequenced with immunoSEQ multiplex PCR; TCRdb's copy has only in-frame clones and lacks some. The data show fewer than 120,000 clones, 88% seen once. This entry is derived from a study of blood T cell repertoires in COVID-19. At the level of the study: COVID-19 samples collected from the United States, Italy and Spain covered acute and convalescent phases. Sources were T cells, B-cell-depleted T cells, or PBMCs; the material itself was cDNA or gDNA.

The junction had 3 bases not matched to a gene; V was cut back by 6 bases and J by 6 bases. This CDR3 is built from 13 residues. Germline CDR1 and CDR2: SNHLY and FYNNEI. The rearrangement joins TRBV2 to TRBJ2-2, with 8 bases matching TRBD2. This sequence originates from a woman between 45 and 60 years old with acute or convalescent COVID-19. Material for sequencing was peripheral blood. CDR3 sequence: CASRGTSAGELFF. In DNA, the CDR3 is TGTGCCAGCAGGGGGACTAGTGCCGGGGAGCTGTTTTTT.